What follows describes a single T cell receptor (beta chain). The data derive from a study of T cell changes during pregnancy in multiple sclerosis. Sequenced by immunoSEQ multiplex PCR; TCRdb stores in-frame clones only, minus some. The sample holds some 57,000 clones, more than 80% seen once. The TCR originated in a female donor in good health, enrolled as a control in a pregnancy study. The sample here was CD4+ T cells from peripheral blood mononuclear cells, taken after pregnancy.

The CDR3 reads CASSPGTGPLNTEAFF. The DNA of the CDR3 is TGTGCCAGCAGTCCTGGGACAGGGCCCCTGAACACTGAAGCTTTCTTT. The gene calls are TRBV28 and TRBJ1-1; 9 nucleotides align to TRBD1. There are 16 residues in the CDR3. The germline V gene encodes CDR1 MDHEN and CDR2 SYDVKM. V lost 5 bases, J lost 0 bases, and 7 bases stayed unmatched.